The 13 T cell receptor beta chains below were found in one sample sequenced in a study of siplizumab effects on memory and regulatory T cells. The data were produced by immunoSEQ multiplex PCR, yet TCRdb's version contains in-frame clones alone and is incomplete. Among approximately 100,000 clones listed, about 95% were seen once. Sequences were obtained from Tregs sorted from blood. These TCRs come from a human donor in good health.

The chain employs TRBV7-2 and TRBJ1-5; tentative D call: TRBD1 (5 bases). This CDR3 has 15 residues. CDR1 and CDR2 from the germline V gene are SGHTA and FQGNSA. Trimming left V 1 base short and J 6 bases short, with 13 bases between. CDR3 sequence: CASSLVRGGGQPQHF. In nucleotides, the CDR3 is TGTGCCAGCAGCTTAGTAAGGGGTGGAGGTCAGCCCCAGCATTTT.

This chain connects TRBV29-1 to TRBJ1-1, with no clear D. The CDR3 sequence is 12 residues long. Germline CDR1 reads SQVTM; CDR2 reads ANQGSEA. Trimming shortened V by 1 base and J by 7 bases, and 10 bases separated the two germline ends. CDR3 amino acids: CSVEGRGFEAFF. CDR3 nucleotide sequence: TGCAGCGTTGAAGGGCGGGGTTTTGAAGCTTTCTTT.

The CDR3 DNA is TGTGCCAGCAGTTCAGGGGTCGATGGCTACACCTTC. Translation: CASSSGVDGYTF. The rearrangement joins TRBV28 to TRBJ1-2, with D possibly being TRBD1 (6 bases). The CDR3 has 12 amino acids. Germline lookup yields CDR1 MDHEN and CDR2 SYDVKM. The V end lost 4 bases, the J end lost 6 bases, and 9 bases lay between the germline ends.

The chain combines TRBV27 with TRBJ2-1, with D possibly matching TRBD1 (6 bases). The CDR3 runs to 18 residues. V was clipped by 5 bases and J by 0 bases, with 20 bases between them. Per the germline V gene, CDR1 is MNHEY and CDR2 is SMNVEV (reference sequence). CDR3 residues: CASSPHLATGYSYNEQFF. The CDR3 DNA reads as TGTGCCAGCAGTCCCCACCTCGCAACAGGGTACTCCTACAATGAGCAGTTCTTC.

V is TRBV4-2 and J is TRBJ2-3; weak D call: TRBD2 (6 bases). The CDR3 totals 15 residues. V shed 7 bases and J shed 1 base, with 15 bases lying between them. The V gene's germline CDR1 is LGHNA and CDR2 YNFKEQ. This CDR3 is CASTYSRRGTDTQYF. For the CDR3, the DNA is TGTGCCAGCACCTATAGCAGGAGGGGCACAGATACGCAGTATTTT.

V is TRBV18 and J is TRBJ1-1; D is unclear. Germline lookup yields CDR1 KGHSH and CDR2 LQKENI. The CDR3 is 13 residues long. Trimming pared 2 bases from V and 1 base from J, leaving 5 bases between. CDR3 amino acids: CASSPSGNTEAFF. The DNA for the CDR3 is TGTGCCAGCTCACCATCCGGGAACACTGAAGCTTTCTTT.

V usage is TRBV7-9 and J usage is TRBJ2-1, with a tentative D call TRBD2 (5 bases). The CDR3 sequence is 13 residues long. Germline values: CDR1 SEHNR, CDR2 FQNEAQ (reference sequence). V was cut by 4 bases and J by 4 bases, with 8 bases left in between. CDR3 nucleotide sequence: TGTGCCAGCAGCTCTACTAGATACAATGAGCAGTTCTTC. Amino acids: CASSSTRYNEQFF.

V usage is TRBV30 and J usage is TRBJ2-1; no clear D gene. V was shortened by 0 bases and J by 3 bases, with 6 bases between the two germline ends. This CDR3 region has 13 residues. CDR1 is GTSNPN and CDR2 is SVGIG in the germline V gene (reference sequence). CDR3 protein: CAWSVIHYNEQFF. In DNA form, the CDR3 reads TGTGCCTGGAGTGTAATTCACTACAATGAGCAGTTCTTC.

This chain connects TRBV7-2 to TRBJ2-5, with D tentatively TRBD1 (5 bases). V was pared by 3 bases and J by 5 bases, with 13 bases between. Germline V gene data show CDR1 as SGHTA and CDR2 as FQGNSA. The CDR3 runs 14 residues. The CDR3 sequence: CASSLAVNRETQYF. As DNA, the CDR3 is TGTGCCAGCAGCTTGGCAGTGAACAGGGAGACCCAGTACTTC. Based on the CDR3 plus reference TRBV7-2 and TRBJ2-5, the full variable domain is GAGVSQSPSNKVTEKGKDVELRCDPISGHTALYWYRQSLGQGLEFLIYFQGNSAPDKSGLPSDRFSAERTGGSVSTLTIQRTQQEDSAVYLCASSLAVNRETQYFGPGTRLLVL.

The count of this clone is one. The V and J genes are TRBV7-8 and TRBJ2-7; TRBD1 aligns across 7 bases. The CDR3 has 14 residues. Trimming removed 5 bases from V and 3 bases from J; junction bases left unmatched: 7. Germline V gives CDR1 SGHVS, CDR2 FQNEAQ. Written as DNA, the CDR3 is TGTGCCAGCAGCCGACAGGGTTGGGTCTACGAGCAGTACTTC. It yields the protein CASSRQGWVYEQYF.

In this sample, this clone turned up a few times. The CDR3 is CASSTPRGRTEAFF. The CDR3 DNA sequence: TGTGCCAGTAGTACCCCGAGGGGGCGCACTGAAGCTTTCTTT. The chain is built from TRBV19 and TRBJ1-1; 7 bases agree with TRBD1. Germline V lookup: CDR1 LNHDA, CDR2 SQIVND (reference sequence). There are 14 residues in the CDR3. The ends lost 4 bases at V and 4 bases at J; junction bases unmatched: 6.

The J gene is TRBJ1-3, the V gene TRBV7-9; D may be TRBD1 (6 bases). This CDR3 is built from 18 residues. V lost 2 bases to trimming and J lost 3 bases, with 20 bases between them. Per germline, CDR1 SEHNR and CDR2 FQNEAQ (reference sequence). This CDR3 reads CASSLRLDGGLFGNTIYF. The CDR3 DNA sequence: TGTGCCAGCAGCTTACGGCTCGATGGGGGGCTATTTGGAAACACCATATATTTT.

The chain carries TRBV6-6 and TRBJ2-1; 11 bases line up with TRBD2. Germline CDR1 reads MNHNY; CDR2 reads SVGAGI (reference sequence). The CDR3 spans 14 residues. V gave up 5 bases and J gave up 5 bases; unmatched junction bases: 2. The CDR3 coding sequence is TGTGCCAGCAGTGTAGCGGGAGGGGACAATGAGCAGTTCTTC. The encoded protein is CASSVAGGDNEQFF.